This T cell receptor beta chain emerged from a study of blood T cell repertoires in COVID-19. Study overall: Donors in the United States, Italy and Spain gave samples during acute or convalescent COVID-19. In each case, the material was cDNA or gDNA derived from T cells, B-cell-depleted T cells, or PBMCs.

Under the authors' procedure: Using reference gene primer amplification, nucleated cell counts were estimated. Produced via immunoSEQ multiplex PCR; TCRdb's table is partial and in-frame only. The V and J calls and the clone size are those of that table, but D and trimming were determined from the DNA. The top ten hold approximately 15% of the sample, which has some 70,000 clones, about four fifths seen once. After removal of 0 bases from V and 6 bases from J, the junction contained 2 bases not matched to a gene. The CDR3 extends over 14 amino acids. Germline assignment: CDR1 MNHNY and CDR2 SVGAGI (reference sequence).

The TCR comes from a man aged 55-75 years with COVID-19, enrolled during active disease. Sequenced material: peripheral blood. This chain links TRBV6-6 with TRBJ1-5; 7 nucleotides align to TRBD1. The CDR3 sequence: CASSYSAGGQPQHF. As DNA, the CDR3 is TGTGCCAGCAGTTACTCGGCAGGGGGTCAGCCCCAGCATTTT.